These T cell receptor beta chains were read from a single sample in a study of blood T cell repertoires in COVID-19. The protocol was immunoSEQ multiplex PCR, while the TCRdb copy is restricted to in-frame clones and leaves out a portion. The data contain under 70,000 clones, 70% to 85% of them singletons. The source material was peripheral blood. The source is a woman of 80 years or more with active or convalescent COVID-19. The CDR3 runs from the conserved cysteine through the conserved F or W. A D gene is named only where the DNA matches it firmly. Size is stated for part of the rows, as once, few or many counts, or as a class when the clone is expanded.

>.|TRBJ1-2|.|TRBV5-1
CASRLALGGYNYGYTF
TGCGCCAGCAGACTTGCCCTAGGTGGATATAACTATGGCTACACCTTC
>TRBD2|TRBJ2-7|once|TRBV6-5
CASTGGDTRLYEQYF
TGTGCCAGCACCGGGGGGGACACCAGGCTCTACGAGCAGTACTTC
>.|TRBJ1-2|.|TRBV5-4
CASSLRSGAVGYGYTF
TGTGCCAGCAGCTTACGATCAGGGGCTGTGGGCTATGGCTACACCTTC
>.|TRBJ1-1|.|TRBV25-1
CASARGTEAFF
TGTGCCAGCGCTAGGGGTACTGAAGCTTTCTTT
>.|TRBJ1-4|.|TRBV5-4
CASTTQGVHNEKLFF
TGTGCCAGCACCACCCAGGGTGTCCATAATGAAAAACTGTTTTTT
>.|TRBJ1-2|.|TRBV6-6
CASRRERQPINYGYTF
TGTGCCAGCAGAAGAGAGAGACAGCCAATTAACTATGGCTACACCTTC
>TRBD1|TRBJ1-4|.|TRBV11-3
CASSLDIRDREASNEKLFF
TGTGCCAGCAGCTTAGATATTAGGGACAGGGAGGCCTCTAATGAAAAACTGTTTTTT
>TRBD1|TRBJ1-2|.|TRBV24-1
CATSDEQGMSYTF
TGTGCCACCAGTGATGAACAGGGGATGAGCTACACCTTC
>TRBD1|TRBJ2-5|once|TRBV5-4
CASSHDRGEETQYF
TGTGCCAGCAGCCACGACAGGGGGGAAGAGACCCAGTACTTC
>TRBD1|TRBJ1-5|.|TRBV19
CASSIGGQGGQPQHF
TGTGCCAGTAGTATAGGAGGACAGGGCGGGCAGCCCCAGCATTTT
>TRBD1|TRBJ2-7|.|TRBV5-1
CASSGQGPRNEQYF
TGCGCCAGCAGCGGACAGGGTCCGAGGAACGAGCAGTACTTC
>.|TRBJ2-1|.|TRBV4-1
CASSHARTAISYNEQFF
TGCGCCAGCAGCCACGCTCGGACAGCTATCTCCTACAATGAGCAGTTCTTC
>.|TRBJ2-7|.|TRBV10-3
CAISRDSTYEQYF
TGTGCCATCTCACGGGACTCAACCTACGAGCAGTACTTC
>.|TRBJ2-7|.|TRBV18
CASSERVSSYEQYF
TGTGCCAGCTCAGAGCGGGTTAGCTCCTACGAGCAGTACTTC
>.|TRBJ1-2|once|TRBV19
CASSDSRSFDFFGYTF
TGTGCCAGTAGTGACTCCCGCTCCTTCGACTTCTTTGGCTACACCTTC
>.|TRBJ1-2|.|TRBV3-1/TRBV3-2
CASSPRSGIGYTF
TGTGCCAGCAGCCCGAGATCAGGGATAGGCTACACCTTC
>.|TRBJ1-1|few|TRBV5-1
CASSLEVGQGKTEAFF
TGCGCCAGCAGCTTGGAAGTCGGGCAGGGCAAAACTGAAGCTTTCTTT
>TRBD1|TRBJ1-5|few|TRBV7-9
CASSPDRGNQPQHF
TGTGCCAGCAGCCCTGACAGGGGGAATCAGCCCCAGCATTTT
>.|TRBJ1-1|.|TRBV10-2
CASRENTEAFF
TGCGCCAGCCGAGAGAACACTGAAGCTTTCTTT
>.|TRBJ2-3|.|TRBV6-5
CASSSAGVDTQYF
TGTGCCAGCAGCTCCGCGGGCGTAGATACGCAGTATTTT
>.|TRBJ2-3|.|TRBV5-1
CASSSLSSTDTQYF
TGCGCCAGCAGTTCCTTGTCTAGCACAGATACGCAGTATTTT
>.|TRBJ1-2|.|TRBV4-1
CASSQEGFGELYGYTF
TGCGCCAGCAGCCAAGAGGGGTTCGGGGAACTATATGGCTACACCTTC
>TRBD1|TRBJ1-5|.|TRBV5-1
CASSLGTGGNQPQHF
TGCGCCAGCAGCTTGGGGACAGGGGGCAATCAGCCCCAGCATTTT
>.|TRBJ1-2|.|TRBV19
CASMETAQRYGYTF
TGTGCCAGTATGGAAACAGCACAACGTTATGGCTACACCTTC
>TRBD1|TRBJ1-2|.|TRBV11-2
CASTRTGGDYGYTF
TGTGCCAGCACCCGGACAGGGGGTGACTATGGCTACACCTTC